A single sample gave rise to the 24 T cell receptor beta chains below, sequenced in a study of blood T cell repertoires in COVID-19. Assay: immunoSEQ multiplex PCR; the TCRdb copy retains only in-frame clones and omits some. The sample consists of 200,000 to 250,000 clones, about nine tenths of them appearing once. Sequencing input: peripheral blood. The receptors were gathered from a man in his fifties with acute or convalescent COVID-19.

This sequence joins TRBV6-2 or TRBV6-3 and TRBJ1-1, with 8 bases identical to TRBD1. This CDR3 contains 14 residues. J lost 5 bases, V lost 5 bases, and 7 bases had no gene match. Germline values: CDR1 MNHEY, CDR2 SVGEGT. CDR3 protein: CASSGSTGATEAFF. DNA of the CDR3: TGTGCCAGCAGTGGATCGACAGGGGCAACTGAAGCTTTCTTT.

The chain is built from TRBV24-1 and TRBJ1-2; 10 nucleotides align to TRBD1. Per germline, CDR1 KGHDR and CDR2 SFDVKD. This CDR3 comprises 17 residues. The V segment lost 2 bases and the J segment 6 bases; nucleotides outside the gene matches: 11. The CDR3 loop reads CATSDSSTGGLGDGYTF. CDR3 DNA sequence: TGTGCCACCAGTGATTCGTCGACAGGGGGCTTAGGAGATGGCTACACCTTC.

The chain carries TRBV6-6 and TRBJ1-4; D possibly corresponds to TRBD1 (5 bases). The CDR3 consists of 13 residues. The V gene's germline CDR1 is MNHNY and CDR2 SVGAGI (reference sequence). Trimming removed 6 bases from V and 10 bases from J, with 15 bases in between. CDR3 nucleotides: TGTGCCAGCAGGGGGGGGGAGACTGGAAAACTGTTTTTT. Residues: CASRGGETGKLFF.

The chain has TRBV4-1 and TRBJ1-1, with D hard to call. The CDR3 is 15 residues long. V was pared by 0 bases and J by 0 bases, with 8 bases between. The germline gives CDR1 MGHRA, CDR2 YSYEKL. CDR3 in DNA: TGCGCCAGCAGCCAAGAGATAGCTTTGAACACTGAAGCTTTCTTT. It codes for CASSQEIALNTEAFF.

V and J are TRBV5-1 and TRBJ1-1; 8 nucleotides line up with TRBD1. The V and J ends lost 4 bases and 6 bases, in that order; junction bases with no gene match: 8. The CDR3 has 14 residues. In germline, CDR1 is SGHRS, CDR2 YFSETQ. The CDR3 loop reads CASSADREGAEAFF. CDR3 bases: TGCGCCAGCAGCGCGGACAGGGAAGGAGCTGAAGCTTTCTTT.

J is TRBJ2-5 and V is TRBV5-1; 10 nucleotides match TRBD2. Germline loops: CDR1 SGHRS, CDR2 YFSETQ. V shed 0 bases, J shed 1 base, and the junction held 12 bases outside the gene matches. The length of the CDR3 is 19 residues. In DNA form, the CDR3 reads TGCGCCAGCAGCTTGGGAGGGAGTAGCGGGGGGACCCTCCAAGAGACCCAGTACTTC. Its protein product is CASSLGGSSGGTLQETQYF.

The chain carries TRBV6-5 and TRBJ2-7, with 9 bases matching TRBD2. The V gene end was trimmed by 0 bases and the J gene end by 0 bases; junction bases not matched to a gene: 3. This CDR3 contains 16 residues. The germline V gene has CDR1 MNHEY and CDR2 SVGAGI. The CDR3 reads CASSYSASGNSYEQYF. The CDR3 coding sequence is TGTGCCAGCAGTTACTCTGCTAGCGGGAACTCCTACGAGCAGTACTTC.

The genes are TRBV6-1 and TRBJ1-2; possible D gene TRBD1, 5 bases. This CDR3 contains 14 residues. V was shortened by 0 bases and J by 8 bases, with 13 bases between the two germline ends. CDR1 and CDR2 (germline): MNHNS, SASEGT. The CDR3 DNA sequence: TGTGCCAGCAGTGAAGCGAGCAGGGCCGGGGGCTACACCTTC. Its translation is CASSEASRAGGYTF.

The chain carries TRBV9 and TRBJ1-2; possible D gene TRBD1, 6 bases. The CDR3 has 14 amino acids. Deletions cut 4 bases from V and 0 bases from J, with 10 bases between. Germline CDR1 SGDLS, CDR2 YYNGEE. The CDR3 sequence: CASSTTGSNYGYTF. CDR3 in DNA: TGTGCCAGCAGCACCACAGGGTCTAACTATGGCTACACCTTC.

This chain connects TRBV30 to TRBJ2-7, with 10 bases matching TRBD1. The germline CDR1 and CDR2 sequences are GTSNPN and SVGIG (reference sequence). The V segment lost 1 base and the J segment 3 bases; nucleotides outside the gene matches: 12. This CDR3 spans 17 amino acids. The CDR3 region has the DNA TGTGCCTGGAGTGCCCTCCCGGGACAGGGGTCCGTCTACGAGCAGTACTTC. It specifies CAWSALPGQGSVYEQYF.

This rearrangement joins TRBV6-1 to TRBJ2-1, with TRBD1 matching 8 bases. This CDR3 is 14 amino acids long. The J segment lost 2 bases and the V segment lost 3 bases, leaving 0 bases of the junction unmatched. Germline CDR1 MNHNS, CDR2 SASEGT. For the CDR3, the DNA is TGTGCCAGCAGTGACAGGGGGCCCTACAATGAGCAGTTCTTC. Protein product: CASSDRGPYNEQFF.

For the CDR3, the DNA is TGTGCCAGCAGTGACCTACTAGCGGGGGGGACAGATACGCAGTATTTT. Translation: CASSDLLAGGTDTQYF. The chain employs TRBV2 and TRBJ2-3; 13 bases are a match to TRBD2. CDR3 length equals 16 residues. Germline-derived CDR1 and CDR2 are SNHLY and FYNNEI. V lost 3 bases and J lost 3; bases outside the gene matches: 3. Full variable domain (missing parts from reference TRBV2 and TRBJ2-3): EPEVTQTPSHQVTQMGQEVILRCVPISNHLYFYWYRQILGQKVEFLVSFYNNEISEKSEIFDDQFSVERPDGSNFTLKIRSTKLEDSAMYFCASSDLLAGGTDTQYFGPGTRLTVL.

The chain recombines TRBV2 with TRBJ1-6; a possible D gene is TRBD1 (6 bases). Trimming removed 11 bases from V and 7 bases from J, with 18 bases in between. CDR3 length: 14 amino acids. The germline CDR1 and CDR2 sequences are SNHLY and FYNNEI. The DNA of the CDR3 is TGTGCCGGACAGATCAGGGATTTCAATTCACCCCTCCACTTT. Its protein is CAGQIRDFNSPLHF. The full variable domain, in which reference TRBV2 and TRBJ1-6 provide the parts outside the CDR3, is EPEVTQTPSHQVTQMGQEVILRCVPISNHLYFYWYRQILGQKVEFLVSFYNNEISEKSEIFDDQFSVERPDGSNFTLKIRSTKLEDSAMYFCAGQIRDFNSPLHFGNGTRLTVT.

The rearrangement links TRBV27 to TRBJ2-7, with 11 bases aligning to TRBD1. The CDR3 covers 16 residues. The J segment lost 0 bases and the V segment lost 3 bases, leaving 4 bases of the junction unmatched. From germline, CDR1 is MNHEY and CDR2 SMNVEV (reference sequence). CDR3 residues: CASSFGGTGGSYEQYF. CDR3 nucleotide sequence: TGTGCCAGCAGTTTCGGCGGGACAGGGGGCTCCTACGAGCAGTACTTC.

The genes are TRBV18 and TRBJ1-5, with D unclear. CDR3 size: 15 residues. The ends were cut back, 4 bases at V and 2 bases at J, with 12 bases in the middle. The germline V gene has CDR1 KGHSH and CDR2 LQKENI. Here the CDR3 DNA reads TGTGCCAGCTCACGCGACCCGGAGGGCAATCAGCCCCAGCATTTT. This codes for CASSRDPEGNQPQHF.

Remarks on this clone: At the DNA level, this CDR3 is encoded by other sequences in the same sample as well. The rearrangement links TRBV9 to TRBJ2-3; D gene uncertain. Trimming cost V 2 bases and J 4 bases, with 8 bases left between them. In germline, CDR1 is SGDLS, CDR2 YYNGEE. This CDR3 is built from 13 residues. Here the CDR3 DNA reads TGTGCCAGCAGCGTGGCCTCCCCAGATACGCAGTATTTT. It is translated as CASSVASPDTQYF.

The chain carries TRBV13 and TRBJ1-1, with 8 bases aligning to TRBD1. The germline gives CDR1 PRHDT, CDR2 FYEKMQ (reference sequence). V gave up 6 bases and J gave up 7 bases; unmatched junction bases: 13. CDR3 length equals 15 residues. The CDR3 coding sequence is TGTGCCAGCAGTTTGTGGGGACAGGCCCCGGATGAAGCTTTCTTT. It specifies CASSLWGQAPDEAFF.

This clone has a single count. This chain uses TRBV19 with TRBJ1-4; TRBD1 matches 7 bases. The germline V gene encodes CDR1 LNHDA and CDR2 SQIVND (reference sequence). This CDR3 contains 14 residues. The trim removed 5 bases at V and 7 bases at J, leaving 7 bases unmatched. The CDR3 sequence: CASSPTGWAEKLFF. The CDR3 DNA reads as TGTGCCAGTAGTCCGACAGGGTGGGCTGAAAAACTGTTTTTT.

This chain uses TRBV2 with TRBJ1-2; D may be TRBD1 (6 bases). Trimming shortened V by 5 bases and J by 2 bases, and 12 bases separated the two germline ends. CDR3 size: 14 residues. Germline lookup yields CDR1 SNHLY and CDR2 FYNNEI. This chain's CDR3 is CASSSRQANYGYTF. As DNA, the CDR3 is TGTGCCAGCAGTAGCCGACAGGCGAACTATGGCTACACCTTC.

This rearrangement joins TRBV25-1 to TRBJ2-5; 13 bases agree with TRBD2. V dropped 6 bases and J dropped 2; count of bases not matched to a gene: 0. The V gene's germline CDR1 is MGHDK and CDR2 SYGVNS. This CDR3 has 14 residues. This CDR3 is CASRTSGGQETQYF. CDR3 DNA: TGTGCCAGCAGGACTAGCGGGGGGCAAGAGACCCAGTACTTC. Complete variable domain (other parts from reference TRBV25-1 and TRBJ2-5): EADIYQTPRYLVIGTGKKITLECSQTMGHDKMYWYQQDPGMELHLIHYSYGVNSTEKGDLSSESTVSRIRTEHFPLTLESARPSHTSQYLCASRTSGGQETQYFGPGTRLLVL.

The rearrangement joins TRBV12-3 or TRBV12-4 to TRBJ1-1, with TRBD1 matching 7 bases. The CDR3 totals 12 residues. The ends lost 8 bases at V and 3 bases at J; junction bases unmatched: 3. CDR3 loop: CASGTGDTEAFF. Here the CDR3 DNA reads TGTGCCAGCGGAACAGGGGACACTGAAGCTTTCTTT.

The V gene is TRBV6-5, the J gene TRBJ1-1; 7 nucleotides align to TRBD1. V lost 7 bases to trimming and J lost 0 bases; unmatched junction nucleotides: 8. The CDR3 spans 15 residues. From germline, CDR1 is MNHEY and CDR2 SVGAGI. CDR3 in amino acids: CASKLRTGLNTEAFF. CDR3 bases: TGTGCCAGCAAGTTAAGGACAGGCCTGAACACTGAAGCTTTCTTT.

The chain recombines TRBV7-9 with TRBJ2-4, with 10 bases identical to TRBD1. V trimming: 3 bases; J trimming: 0 bases; junction bases outside the gene matches: 8. CDR3 length equals 18 residues. From germline, CDR1 is SEHNR and CDR2 FQNEAQ (reference sequence). CDR3 DNA: TGTGCCAGCAGCTTGGCGGGACAGGGGATGATAGCCAAAAACATTCAGTACTTC. This sequence encodes CASSLAGQGMIAKNIQYF.

This chain uses TRBV3-1 (or the pseudogene TRBV3-2) with TRBJ1-1, with 7 bases fitting TRBD1. CDR1 and CDR2 from the germline V gene are LGHDT and YNNKEL (reference sequence). After removal of 4 bases from V and 7 bases from J, the junction contained 12 bases not matched to a gene. This CDR3 region has 15 residues. Written as DNA, the CDR3 is TGTGCCAGCAGCCGGAGGGGGCGGTCCCCCAATGAAGCTTTCTTT. Translating it yields CASSRRGRSPNEAFF.